The rows below give T cell receptor beta chains drawn from one sample of a study of blood T cell repertoires in COVID-19. TCRdb's table, derived via immunoSEQ multiplex PCR, lists solely in-frame clones and lacks some. The sample holds some 40,000 clones, roughly 80% seen once. The material sequenced was peripheral blood. The receptors derive from a human donor in a cohort sampled during active COVID-19. The CDR3 runs from the conserved cysteine through the conserved F or W. The order of the fields is D gene, J gene, clone size, V gene, CDR3 DNA, CDR3 protein. A D gene is named only where the DNA matches it firmly. Size is stated for part of the rows, as once, few or many counts, or as a class when the clone is expanded.

D: NA
J: TRBJ2-1
size: NA
V: TRBV19
DNA: TGTGCCAGTAGATCCGACAGAACCTACAATGAGCAGTTCTTC
CDR3: CASRSDRTYNEQFF

D: TRBD1
J: TRBJ1-1
size: NA
V: TRBV11-2
DNA: TGTGCCAGCAGCGCCAACAGGGGTCCTGAAGCTTTCTTT
CDR3: CASSANRGPEAFF

D: NA
J: TRBJ1-4
size: NA
V: TRBV24-1
DNA: TGTGCCACCAGTGATTCAGGGGCAACTAATGAAAAACTGTTTTTT
CDR3: CATSDSGATNEKLFF

D: TRBD2
J: TRBJ2-5
size: NA
V: TRBV28
DNA: TGTGCCAGCAGTTTAGGGTCCTATTTATACATGATTAGCGGGAGGGCCGAAGAGACCCAGTACTTC
CDR3: CASSLGSYLYMISGRAEETQYF

D: TRBD2
J: TRBJ2-3
size: NA
V: TRBV7-8
DNA: TGTGCCAGCAGCGGAACCTCGACCGGGACTAGCGGGAATTTT
CDR3: CASSGTSTGTSGNF

D: TRBD2
J: TRBJ2-1
size: NA
V: TRBV2
DNA: TGTGCCAGCAGTGACGCGGGAGCTTACAATGAGCAGTTCTTC
CDR3: CASSDAGAYNEQFF

D: NA
J: TRBJ2-7
size: NA
V: TRBV24-1
DNA: TGTGCCACCAGTGTAGGGTCCGATAGCGGGCAGTACTTC
CDR3: CATSVGSDSGQYF

D: TRBD1
J: TRBJ1-1
size: NA
V: TRBV3-1/TRBV3-2
DNA: TGTGCCAGCAGCTCACGACAGGGGGGGGGAGCTGAAGCTTTCTTT
CDR3: CASSSRQGGGAEAFF

D: NA
J: TRBJ2-3
size: NA
V: TRBV5-1
DNA: TGCGCCAGCACCGGGTTTGGCGATACGCAGTATTTT
CDR3: CASTGFGDTQYF

D: NA
J: TRBJ2-7
size: NA
V: TRBV6-5
DNA: TGTGCCAGCAGTTACTCGTCGGGAGCTTTATCCTACGAGCAGTACTTC
CDR3: CASSYSSGALSYEQYF

D: TRBD2
J: TRBJ2-7
size: NA
V: TRBV7-9
DNA: TGTGCCAGCAGCCCCGGGACTAGCGGGAAAGATGAGCAGTACTTC
CDR3: CASSPGTSGKDEQYF

D: NA
J: TRBJ2-3
size: NA
V: TRBV2
DNA: TGTGCCAGCAGTGAAGACACCAGCACAGATACGCAGTATTTT
CDR3: CASSEDTSTDTQYF

D: NA
J: TRBJ1-1
size: NA
V: TRBV19
DNA: TGTGCCAGTAGCGGACAGAAAGCTTTCTTT
CDR3: CASSGQKAFF

D: TRBD2
J: TRBJ2-1
size: NA
V: TRBV7-3
DNA: TGTGCCAGCAGCTTAACTAGCGGGAGTTGGAATGAGCAGTTCTTC
CDR3: CASSLTSGSWNEQFF

D: NA
J: TRBJ1-1
size: few
V: TRBV18
DNA: TGTGCCAGCTCACCCACCCTGGGCGAGAACACTGAAGCTTTCTTT
CDR3: CASSPTLGENTEAFF

D: TRBD1
J: TRBJ1-1
size: NA
V: TRBV30
DNA: TGTGCCTGGAGTTACGATGACAGGGTGGGAGAAGCTTTCTTT
CDR3: CAWSYDDRVGEAFF

D: TRBD2
J: TRBJ2-5
size: NA
V: TRBV24-1
DNA: TGTGCCACCAGTGATTTTGGGACTAGCGAATACCAAGAGACCCAGTACTTC
CDR3: CATSDFGTSEYQETQYF

D: NA
J: TRBJ2-1
size: NA
V: TRBV24-1
DNA: TGTGCCACCAGTCCGACAGGCCCGTACAATGAGCAGTTCTTC
CDR3: CATSPTGPYNEQFF

D: NA
J: TRBJ2-2
size: NA
V: TRBV6-2/TRBV6-3
DNA: TGTGCCAGCAGTTACGGCCGGGGTGCGGGTGACACCGGGGAGCTGTTTTTT
CDR3: CASSYGRGAGDTGELFF

D: NA
J: TRBJ1-6
size: NA
V: TRBV9
DNA: TGTGCCAGCTCCCCGCGACAGAGAAATTCACCCCTCCACTTT
CDR3: CASSPRQRNSPLHF

D: NA
J: TRBJ1-2
size: NA
V: TRBV24-1
DNA: TGTGCCACCAGTGATCCAGGATGGGGCTACACCTTC
CDR3: CATSDPGWGYTF

D: TRBD1
J: TRBJ2-6
size: NA
V: TRBV24-1
DNA: TGTGCCACCAGCCAGACGACAGGGGGCGCCGGGGCCAACGTCCTGACTTTC
CDR3: CATSQTTGGAGANVLTF

D: TRBD1
J: TRBJ2-7
size: NA
V: TRBV18
DNA: TGTGCCAGCTCACCGAACCAGGGGGACGAGCAGTACTTC
CDR3: CASSPNQGDEQYF

D: NA
J: TRBJ1-2
size: few
V: TRBV5-1
DNA: TGCGCCAGCAGCTTAGGGGGCTATGGCTACACCTTC
CDR3: CASSLGGYGYTF

D: NA
J: TRBJ2-4
size: few
V: TRBV11-2
DNA: TGTGCCAGCAGAGATTGGGGGCGCCGAAAAAACATTCAGTACTTC
CDR3: CASRDWGRRKNIQYF

D: TRBD2
J: TRBJ2-7
size: NA
V: TRBV3-1/TRBV3-2
DNA: TGTGCCAGCAGCCGGGGACTAGCGGGAGGGCCGGGCGAGCAGTACTTC
CDR3: CASSRGLAGGPGEQYF

D: NA
J: TRBJ1-1
size: NA
V: TRBV5-1
DNA: TGCGCCAGCAGCTTGGGGCAGGGGCTCCTGAACACTGAAGCTTTCTTT
CDR3: CASSLGQGLLNTEAFF

D: NA
J: TRBJ2-6
size: few
V: TRBV6-5
DNA: TGTGCCAGCAGTTCGTACGGGGCTGGGGCCAACGTCCTGACTTTC
CDR3: CASSSYGAGANVLTF

D: NA
J: TRBJ2-3
size: NA
V: TRBV10-1
DNA: TGCGCCAGCAAAATACAGGGTACCGATACGCAGTATTTT
CDR3: CASKIQGTDTQYF

D: TRBD2
J: TRBJ2-7
size: NA
V: TRBV29-1
DNA: TGCAGTATCCGCCGGATAGCGGGACGCGAGCAGTACTTC
CDR3: CSIRRIAGREQYF

D: TRBD1
J: TRBJ2-1
size: NA
V: TRBV11-2
DNA: TGTGCCAGCACCCATATGGGACAGTACGCCTACAATGAGCAGTTCTTC
CDR3: CASTHMGQYAYNEQFF

D: NA
J: TRBJ1-1
size: NA
V: TRBV3-1/TRBV3-2
DNA: TGTGCCAGCAGCCAGGGAGGAGTGAACACTGAAGCTTTCTTT
CDR3: CASSQGGVNTEAFF

D: TRBD2
J: TRBJ2-7
size: NA
V: TRBV3-1/TRBV3-2
DNA: TGTGCCAGCAGCCCCTCGCCCGGGACTAGCTATTTCGAGCAGTACTTC
CDR3: CASSPSPGTSYFEQYF

D: TRBD1
J: TRBJ2-1
size: NA
V: TRBV13
DNA: TGTGCCAGCAGCAGGGACAGAGTCAATGAGCAGTTCTTC
CDR3: CASSRDRVNEQFF

D: TRBD1
J: TRBJ2-5
size: NA
V: TRBV7-9
DNA: TGTGCCAGCAGCTCGGGGGACAGGGGTTTTGAAGAGACCCAGTACTTC
CDR3: CASSSGDRGFEETQYF

D: TRBD1
J: TRBJ2-7
size: NA
V: TRBV19
DNA: TGTGCCAGTAAGGGGACAGGCGAGTACGAGCAGTACTTC
CDR3: CASKGTGEYEQYF

D: NA
J: TRBJ1-5
size: NA
V: TRBV6-6
DNA: TGTGCCAGCAGAGCAGGCCTTAGCAATCAGCCCCAGCATTTT
CDR3: CASRAGLSNQPQHF

D: TRBD2
J: TRBJ2-3
size: NA
V: TRBV4-1
DNA: TGCGCCAGCAGCCAAGACCCGACAGGGATCTATGCGGGAGGGCCGGGCACAGATACGCAGTATTTT
CDR3: CASSQDPTGIYAGGPGTDTQYF

D: NA
J: TRBJ2-3
size: once
V: TRBV27
DNA: TGTGCCAGCAGTTCCGACTCCTACACAGATACGCAGTATTTT
CDR3: CASSSDSYTDTQYF

D: NA
J: TRBJ2-3
size: NA
V: TRBV11-2
DNA: TGTGCCAGCAGTATTACCGGGACTCTCAAGGCAGATACGCAGTATTTT
CDR3: CASSITGTLKADTQYF

D: TRBD2
J: TRBJ2-3
size: NA
V: TRBV4-3
DNA: TGCGCCAGCAGCCAGGGACTAGCCGGCACAGATACGCAGTATTTT
CDR3: CASSQGLAGTDTQYF

D: TRBD1
J: TRBJ2-7
size: NA
V: TRBV9
DNA: TGTGCCAGCAGCCCTGCCGGGACAGGGATCTACGAGCAGTACTTC
CDR3: CASSPAGTGIYEQYF

D: NA
J: TRBJ1-2
size: NA
V: TRBV28
DNA: TGTGCCAGCAGTTTATCCCCCCCGGGAGGGAGTTTAAACTATGGCTACACCTTC
CDR3: CASSLSPPGGSLNYGYTF

D: NA
J: TRBJ2-3
size: NA
V: TRBV6-5
DNA: TGTGCCAGCAGTTACTCGGACTACTCACCAGATACGCAGTATTTT
CDR3: CASSYSDYSPDTQYF

D: NA
J: TRBJ2-3
size: once
V: TRBV28
DNA: TGTGCCAGCAGTTTAGCAGGCACAGATACGCAGTATTTT
CDR3: CASSLAGTDTQYF

D: NA
J: TRBJ1-6
size: few
V: TRBV5-6
DNA: TGTGCCAGCAGCTTGGTTCAGGGGAAAAATTCACCCCTCCACTTT
CDR3: CASSLVQGKNSPLHF

D: TRBD1
J: TRBJ1-5
size: NA
V: TRBV29-1
DNA: TGCAGCGTTGCGGGGGGACAGGGAAGCAATCAGCCCCAGCATTTT
CDR3: CSVAGGQGSNQPQHF

D: NA
J: TRBJ2-1
size: NA
V: TRBV9
DNA: TGTGCCAGCAGCGTAGAAGGGGGCTACAATGAGCAGTTCTTC
CDR3: CASSVEGGYNEQFF

D: TRBD1
J: TRBJ1-6
size: NA
V: TRBV6-5
DNA: TGTGCCAGCAGTTCACCACAGGGGATTAATTCACCCCTCCACTTT
CDR3: CASSSPQGINSPLHF

D: NA
J: TRBJ1-2
size: NA
V: TRBV11-2
DNA: TGTGCCAGCAGCCTCACCCGGACAGCAAACTATGGCTACACCTTC
CDR3: CASSLTRTANYGYTF